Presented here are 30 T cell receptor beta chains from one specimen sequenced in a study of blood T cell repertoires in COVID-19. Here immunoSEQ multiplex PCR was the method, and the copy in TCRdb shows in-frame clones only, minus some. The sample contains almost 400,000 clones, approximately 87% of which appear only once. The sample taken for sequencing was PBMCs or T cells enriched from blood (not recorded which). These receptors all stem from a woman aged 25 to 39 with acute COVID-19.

DNA for the CDR3: TGTGCCAGCAGTCCAAGGACAGGGGAGGCTTTCTTT. This translates into CASSPRTGEAFF. V and J are TRBV27 and TRBJ1-1; 9 nucleotides align to TRBD1. The CDR3 runs 12 residues. CDR1 MNHEY and CDR2 SMNVEV come from the germline V gene (reference sequence). Trimming at V came to 5 bases and at J to 11 bases, leaving 6 bases not matched to a gene.

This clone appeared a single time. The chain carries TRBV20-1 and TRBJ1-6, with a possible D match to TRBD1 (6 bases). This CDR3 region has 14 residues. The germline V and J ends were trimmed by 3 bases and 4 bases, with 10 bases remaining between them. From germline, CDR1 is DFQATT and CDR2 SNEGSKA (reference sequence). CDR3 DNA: TGCAGTGCTAGTTCAGGGGCTTATAATTCACCCCTCCACTTT. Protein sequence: CSASSGAYNSPLHF.

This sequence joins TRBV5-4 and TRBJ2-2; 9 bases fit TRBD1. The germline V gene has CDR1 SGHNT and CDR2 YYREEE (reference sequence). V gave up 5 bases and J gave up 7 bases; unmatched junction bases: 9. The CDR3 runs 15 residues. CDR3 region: CASSRTGGGGGELFF. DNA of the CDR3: TGTGCCAGCAGTCGCACAGGGGGCGGTGGCGGGGAGCTGTTTTTT.

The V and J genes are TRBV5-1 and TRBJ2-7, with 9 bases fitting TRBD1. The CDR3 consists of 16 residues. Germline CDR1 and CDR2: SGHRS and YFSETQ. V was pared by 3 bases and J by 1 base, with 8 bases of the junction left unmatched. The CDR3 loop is CASSSTPGQGSYEQYF. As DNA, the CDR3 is TGCGCCAGCAGCTCAACTCCGGGACAGGGATCCTACGAGCAGTACTTC.

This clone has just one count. CDR3 DNA: TGCGCCAGCAGTTATATCTACGAGCAGTACTTC. It yields the protein CASSYIYEQYF. V is TRBV10-2 and J is TRBJ2-7; D unresolved. The CDR3 runs to 11 residues. V was pared by 5 bases and J by 3 bases, with 5 bases between. Per germline, CDR1 WSHSY and CDR2 SAAADI.

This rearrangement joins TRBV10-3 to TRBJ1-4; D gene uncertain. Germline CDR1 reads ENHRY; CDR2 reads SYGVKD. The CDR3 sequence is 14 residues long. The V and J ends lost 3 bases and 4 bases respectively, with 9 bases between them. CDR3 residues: CAISDWQVNEKLFF. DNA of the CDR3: TGTGCCATCAGTGACTGGCAGGTTAATGAAAAACTGTTTTTT.

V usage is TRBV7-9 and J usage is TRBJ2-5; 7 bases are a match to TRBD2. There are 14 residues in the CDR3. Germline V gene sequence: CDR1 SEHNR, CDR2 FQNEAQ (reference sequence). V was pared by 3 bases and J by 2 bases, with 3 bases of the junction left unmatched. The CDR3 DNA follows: TGTGCCAGCAGCTTCGGGACTATACAAGAGACCCAGTACTTC. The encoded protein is CASSFGTIQETQYF. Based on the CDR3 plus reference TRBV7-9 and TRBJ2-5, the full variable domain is DTGVSQNPRHKITKRGQNVTFRCDPISEHNRLYWYRQTLGQGPEFLTYFQNEAQLEKSRLLSDRFSAERPKGSFSTLEIQRTEQGDSAMYLCASSFGTIQETQYFGPGTRLLVL.

The CDR3 sequence: CSASYGIREAFF. The CDR3 DNA follows: TGCAGTGCTAGTTACGGGATTAGGGAAGCTTTCTTT. This chain joins TRBV20-1 and TRBJ1-1; no firm D call. The CDR3 has 12 residues. CDR1 is DFQATT, CDR2 SNEGSKA, per germline (reference sequence). V was pared by 3 bases and J by 8 bases, with 13 bases between.

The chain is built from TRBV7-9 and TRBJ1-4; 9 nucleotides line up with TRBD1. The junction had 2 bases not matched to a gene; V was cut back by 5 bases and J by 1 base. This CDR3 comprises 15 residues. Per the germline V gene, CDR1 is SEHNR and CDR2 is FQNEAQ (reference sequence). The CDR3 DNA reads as TGTGCCAGCAGCAAGGGACAGGGAACTAATGAAAAACTGTTTTTT. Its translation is CASSKGQGTNEKLFF.

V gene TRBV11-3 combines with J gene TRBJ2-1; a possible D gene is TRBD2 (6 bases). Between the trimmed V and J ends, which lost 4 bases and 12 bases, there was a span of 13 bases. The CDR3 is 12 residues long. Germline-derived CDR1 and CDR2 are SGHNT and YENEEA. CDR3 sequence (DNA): TGTGCCAGCAGCTCCGGGGGTTATGGGCAGTTCTTC. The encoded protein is CASSSGGYGQFF.

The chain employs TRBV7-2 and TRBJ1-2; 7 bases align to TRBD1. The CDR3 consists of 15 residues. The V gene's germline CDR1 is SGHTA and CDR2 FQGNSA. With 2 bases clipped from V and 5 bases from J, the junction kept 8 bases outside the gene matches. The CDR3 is CASSLHGAQGYGYTF. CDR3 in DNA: TGTGCCAGCAGCTTACATGGAGCACAGGGGTATGGCTACACCTTC.

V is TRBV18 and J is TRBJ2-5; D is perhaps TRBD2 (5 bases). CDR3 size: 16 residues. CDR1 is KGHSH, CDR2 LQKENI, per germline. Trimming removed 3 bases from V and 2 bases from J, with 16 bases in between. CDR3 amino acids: CASSPSWSGLQETQYF. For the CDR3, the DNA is TGTGCCAGCTCACCCTCCTGGTCGGGGTTACAAGAGACCCAGTACTTC.

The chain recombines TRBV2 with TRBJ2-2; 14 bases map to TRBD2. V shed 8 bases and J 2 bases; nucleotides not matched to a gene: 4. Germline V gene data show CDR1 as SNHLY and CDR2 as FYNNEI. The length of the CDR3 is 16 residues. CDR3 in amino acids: CASRLAGGHNTGELFF. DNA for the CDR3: TGTGCCAGCCGACTAGCGGGGGGGCACAACACCGGGGAGCTGTTTTTT.

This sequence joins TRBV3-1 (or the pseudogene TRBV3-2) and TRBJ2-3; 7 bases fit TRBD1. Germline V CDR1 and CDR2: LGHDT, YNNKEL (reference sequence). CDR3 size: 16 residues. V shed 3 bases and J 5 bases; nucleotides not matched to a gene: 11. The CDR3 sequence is CASSHKGGQTLDTQYF. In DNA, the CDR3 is TGTGCCAGCAGCCACAAAGGGGGACAGACCCTAGATACGCAGTATTTT.

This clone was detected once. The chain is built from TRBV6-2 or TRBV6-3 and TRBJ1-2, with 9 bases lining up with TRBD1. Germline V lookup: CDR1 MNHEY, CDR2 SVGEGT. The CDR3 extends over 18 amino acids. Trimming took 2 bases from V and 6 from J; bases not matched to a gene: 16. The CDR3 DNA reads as TGTGCCAGCAGTTACGAAGGGACAGGGAATCCCAATTTGGATGGCTACACCTTC. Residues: CASSYEGTGNPNLDGYTF.

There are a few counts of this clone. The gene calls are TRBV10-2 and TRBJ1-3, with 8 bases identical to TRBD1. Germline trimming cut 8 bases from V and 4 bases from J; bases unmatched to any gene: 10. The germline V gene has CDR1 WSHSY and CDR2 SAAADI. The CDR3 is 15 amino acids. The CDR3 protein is CASSPSGGQGNTIYF. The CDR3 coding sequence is TGCGCCAGCTCTCCCTCAGGGGGCCAAGGAAACACCATATATTTT.

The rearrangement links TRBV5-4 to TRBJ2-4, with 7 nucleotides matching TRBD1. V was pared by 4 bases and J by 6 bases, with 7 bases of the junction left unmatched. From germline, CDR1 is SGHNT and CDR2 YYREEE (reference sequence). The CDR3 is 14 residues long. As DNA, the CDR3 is TGTGCCAGCAGCCCACAGGGGACGGGAAACATTCAGTACTTC. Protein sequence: CASSPQGTGNIQYF.

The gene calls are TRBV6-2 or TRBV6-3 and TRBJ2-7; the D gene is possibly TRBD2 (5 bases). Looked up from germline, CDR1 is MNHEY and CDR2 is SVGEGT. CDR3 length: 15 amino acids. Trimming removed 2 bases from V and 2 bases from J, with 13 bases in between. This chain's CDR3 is CASSYVRGHAYEQYF. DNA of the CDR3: TGTGCCAGCAGTTACGTCCGGGGTCATGCCTACGAGCAGTACTTC.

The chain's CDR3 is CASSLQGVSSGNTIYF. As DNA, the CDR3 is TGTGCCAGCAGTTTACAGGGGGTATCGTCTGGAAACACCATATATTTT. V gene TRBV2 combines with J gene TRBJ1-3; 8 nucleotides line up with TRBD1. The germline CDR1 and CDR2 sequences are SNHLY and FYNNEI. The CDR3 length is 16 residues. V lost 5 bases to trimming and J lost 1 base; unmatched junction nucleotides: 7.

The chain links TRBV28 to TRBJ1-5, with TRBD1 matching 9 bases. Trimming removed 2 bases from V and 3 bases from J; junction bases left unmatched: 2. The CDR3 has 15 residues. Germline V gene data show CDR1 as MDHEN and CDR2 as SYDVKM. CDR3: CASSLRDRDNQPQHF. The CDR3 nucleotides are TGTGCCAGCAGTTTAAGGGACAGGGACAATCAGCCCCAGCATTTT.

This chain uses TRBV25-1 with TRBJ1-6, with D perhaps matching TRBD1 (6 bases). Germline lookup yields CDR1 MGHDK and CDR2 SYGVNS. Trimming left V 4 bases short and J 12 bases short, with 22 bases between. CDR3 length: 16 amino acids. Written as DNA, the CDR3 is TGTGCCAGCAGTGTTCAGGGTCCCTCGACAGGAGGACCCCTCCACTTT. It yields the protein CASSVQGPSTGGPLHF.

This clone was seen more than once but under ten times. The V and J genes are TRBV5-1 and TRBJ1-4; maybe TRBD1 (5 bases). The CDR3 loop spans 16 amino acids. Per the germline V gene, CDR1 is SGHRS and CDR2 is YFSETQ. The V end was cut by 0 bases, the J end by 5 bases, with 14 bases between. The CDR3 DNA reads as TGCGCCAGCAGCTTGGAAGTCGGCAGGGCCAATGAAAAACTGTTTTTT. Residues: CASSLEVGRANEKLFF.

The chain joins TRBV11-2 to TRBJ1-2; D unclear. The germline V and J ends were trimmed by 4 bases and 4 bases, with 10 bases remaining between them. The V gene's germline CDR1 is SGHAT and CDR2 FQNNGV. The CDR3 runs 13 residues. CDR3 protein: CASSYPSGYGYTF. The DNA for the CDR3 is TGTGCCAGCAGCTACCCCTCGGGCTATGGCTACACCTTC.

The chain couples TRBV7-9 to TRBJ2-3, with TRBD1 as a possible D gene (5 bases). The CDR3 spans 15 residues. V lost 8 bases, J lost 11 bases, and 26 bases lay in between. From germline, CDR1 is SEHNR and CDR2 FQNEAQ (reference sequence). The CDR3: CASGSTAQLSNKQYF. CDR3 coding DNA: TGTGCCAGCGGATCGACAGCCCAGCTAAGCAATAAGCAGTATTTT. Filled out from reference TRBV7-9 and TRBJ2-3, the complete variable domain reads DTGVSQNPRHKITKRGQNVTFRCDPISEHNRLYWYRQTLGQGPEFLTYFQNEAQLEKSRLLSDRFSAERPKGSFSTLEIQRTEQGDSAMYLCASGSTAQLSNKQYFGPGTRLTVL.

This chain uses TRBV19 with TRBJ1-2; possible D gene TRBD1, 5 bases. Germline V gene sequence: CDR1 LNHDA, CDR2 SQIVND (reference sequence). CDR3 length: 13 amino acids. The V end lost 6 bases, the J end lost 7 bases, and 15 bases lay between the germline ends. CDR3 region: CASSLWGVAGYTF. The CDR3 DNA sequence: TGTGCCAGTAGCCTATGGGGGGTTGCTGGCTACACCTTC.

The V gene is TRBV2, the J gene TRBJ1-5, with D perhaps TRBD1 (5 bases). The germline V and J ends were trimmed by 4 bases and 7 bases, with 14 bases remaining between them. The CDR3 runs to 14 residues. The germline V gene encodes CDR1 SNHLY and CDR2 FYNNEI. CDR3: CASSGQGGRQPQHF. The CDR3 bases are TGTGCCAGCAGTGGGCAGGGTGGGCGGCAGCCCCAGCATTTT.

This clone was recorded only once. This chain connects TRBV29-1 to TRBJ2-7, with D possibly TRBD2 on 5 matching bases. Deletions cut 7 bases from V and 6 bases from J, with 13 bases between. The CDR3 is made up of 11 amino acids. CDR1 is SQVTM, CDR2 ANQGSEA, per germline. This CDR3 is CSAQTGIEQYF. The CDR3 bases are TGCAGCGCCCAGACGGGGATCGAGCAGTACTTC.

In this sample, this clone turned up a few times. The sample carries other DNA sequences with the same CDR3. The CDR3 protein is CASSSGGADTQYF. CDR3 nucleotides: TGTGCCAGCAGCTCCGGGGGGGCGGATACGCAGTATTTT. The chain employs TRBV7-3 and TRBJ2-3; 8 positions agree with TRBD2. Germline assignment: CDR1 SGHTA and CDR2 FQGTGA. The CDR3 runs to 13 residues. V shed 4 bases and J 6 bases; nucleotides not matched to a gene: 3.

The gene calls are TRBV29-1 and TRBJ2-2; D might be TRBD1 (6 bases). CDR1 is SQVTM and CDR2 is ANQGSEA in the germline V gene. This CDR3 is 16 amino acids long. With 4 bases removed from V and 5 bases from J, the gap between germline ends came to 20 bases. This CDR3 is CSVARGLGQGTGELFF. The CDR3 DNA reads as TGCAGCGTTGCCAGGGGATTAGGCCAAGGGACCGGGGAGCTGTTTTTT.

The CDR3 DNA reads TGTGCCAGCAGCGCCGGACAGGGAGAACTCTACGAGCAGTACTTC. Protein sequence: CASSAGQGELYEQYF. The chain has TRBV9 and TRBJ2-7, with 8 bases that match TRBD1. Unmatched junction bases numbered 8, after V lost 3 bases and J lost 3 bases. The CDR3 totals 15 residues. Germline V gene sequence: CDR1 SGDLS, CDR2 YYNGEE.